The following is a T cell receptor beta chain sequence with its context. This entry is derived from a study of blood T cell repertoires in COVID-19. Study background: T cells, B-cell-depleted T cells, or PBMCs supplied cDNA or gDNA.

Among Cohort 3 donors, those recovered had two negative PCRs, clearance, or symptom resolution. CDR3 length: 16 amino acids. V trimming: 6 bases; J trimming: 4 bases; junction bases outside the gene matches: 9. The germline V gene has CDR1 MNHEY and CDR2 SVGEGT. TCRdb's table, derived via immunoSEQ multiplex PCR, lists solely in-frame clones and lacks some. Among roughly 200,000 clones, approximately 90% were seen once, and the ten largest hold 2% to 2.5%. The chain carries TRBV6-2 or TRBV6-3 and TRBJ2-1, with 10 bases that match TRBD1. Input material: PBMCs or T cells enriched from blood (not recorded which). The TCR was taken from a woman in her 30s who had recovered from COVID-19. DNA for the CDR3: TGTGCCAGCAGCATGGCCGGGACAGGGGCTTACAATGAGCAGTTCTTC. It specifies CASSMAGTGAYNEQFF.